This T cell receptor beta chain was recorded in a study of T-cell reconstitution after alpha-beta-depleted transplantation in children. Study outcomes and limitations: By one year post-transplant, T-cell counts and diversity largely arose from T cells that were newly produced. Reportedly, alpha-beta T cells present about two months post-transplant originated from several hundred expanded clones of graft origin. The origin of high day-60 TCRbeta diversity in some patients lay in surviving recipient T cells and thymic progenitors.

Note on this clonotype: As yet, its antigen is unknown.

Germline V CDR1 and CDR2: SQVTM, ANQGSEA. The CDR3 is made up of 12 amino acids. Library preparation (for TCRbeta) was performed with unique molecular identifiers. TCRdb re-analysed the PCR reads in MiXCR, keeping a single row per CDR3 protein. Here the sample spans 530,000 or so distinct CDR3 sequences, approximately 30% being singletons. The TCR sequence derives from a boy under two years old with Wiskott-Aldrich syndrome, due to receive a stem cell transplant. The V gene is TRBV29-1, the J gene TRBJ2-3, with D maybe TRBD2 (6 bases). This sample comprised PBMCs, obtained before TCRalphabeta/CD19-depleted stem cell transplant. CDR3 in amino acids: CSGRMGGDTQYF. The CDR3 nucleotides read TGCAGTGGGAGGATGGGGGGAGATACGCAGTATTTT.